This entry lists 19 T cell receptor beta chains sequenced from one sample in a study of T cells expressing NK-cell markers. From the 5' RACE reads, TCRdb lists one entry per CDR3 protein and no DNA. This repertoire includes 250,000 to 300,000 distinct CDR3 sequences. Sample: blood T cells: a sorted CD56 or NKG2C T cell subset, CD4+ or CD8+ T cells, or bulk PBMC T cells (not recorded which). The receptors stem from a man aged 18 to 29 in good health.

The V call is TRBV10-3, the J call TRBJ2-3; no DNA is available, so the TRBD1 call from TCRdb remains unchecked. There are 14 residues in the CDR3. The germline gives CDR1 ENHRY, CDR2 SYGVKD. The CDR3 spells CAISLGGSTDTQYF.

The rearrangement joins TRBV5-1 to TRBJ2-7; the D gene TCRdb calls, TRBD1, cannot be checked with no DNA. The CDR3 extends over 17 amino acids. Germline V gene sequence: CDR1 SGHRS, CDR2 YFSETQ. The CDR3 region is CASSSDPTGNPPYEQYF.

The chain is built from TRBV5-4 and TRBJ1-2; TCRdb's D call of TRBD1 is untestable without DNA. Per the germline V gene, CDR1 is SGHNT and CDR2 is YYREEE (reference sequence). The CDR3 extends over 14 amino acids. The CDR3 loop is CASSFNPGGGGYTF.

The rearrangement links TRBV5-1 to TRBJ2-5; TCRdb proposes TRBD2, but this gene call is untestable without DNA. Germline CDR1 is SGHRS and CDR2 is YFSETQ. The CDR3 is 17 residues long. CDR3 amino acids: CASSLGLAVWLPETQYF.

V is TRBV7-7 and J is TRBJ2-1. Per the germline V gene, CDR1 is SSHAT and CDR2 is FNYEAQ (reference sequence). This CDR3 contains 16 residues. The CDR3 sequence: CASSLAPGTSYNEQFF.

The chain joins TRBV12-3 or TRBV12-4 to TRBJ1-4; TCRdb selects TRBD1, and the lack of DNA leaves this call unchecked. This CDR3 is 15 amino acids long. This chain's CDR3 is CASSWDRGTNEKLFF.

This chain connects TRBV7-2 to TRBJ1-6; TCRdb selects TRBD1, and the lack of DNA leaves this call unchecked. CDR1 and CDR2 (germline): SGHTA, FQGNSA. The CDR3 totals 13 residues. CDR3: CASFAGVSSPLHF. The complete variable domain, with remaining parts taken from reference TRBV7-2 and TRBJ1-6, reads GAGVSQSPSNKVTEKGKDVELRCDPISGHTALYWYRQSLGQGLEFLIYFQGNSAPDKSGLPSDRFSAERTGGSVSTLTIQRTQQEDSAVYLCASFAGVSSPLHFGNGTRLTVT.

The rearrangement joins TRBV20-1 to TRBJ2-5; TCRdb names TRBD1, which stays unverified in the absence of DNA. The germline CDR1 and CDR2 sequences are DFQATT and SNEGSKA (reference sequence). The CDR3 has 15 amino acids. This chain's CDR3 is CSARGLAVPWETQYF.

The V gene is TRBV28, the J gene TRBJ2-1; without DNA, the TCRdb call of TRBD2 cannot be checked. The CDR3 runs 14 residues. Germline CDR1 and CDR2: MDHEN and SYDVKM. The chain's CDR3 is CASCEGGELYEQFF.

The rearrangement joins TRBV5-6 to TRBJ1-1. Germline V lookup: CDR1 SGHDT, CDR2 YYEEEE. The CDR3 extends over 15 amino acids. This CDR3 reads CASSLLEGPYTEAFF. Based on the CDR3 plus reference TRBV5-6 and TRBJ1-1, the full variable domain is DAGVTQSPTHLIKTRGQQVTLRCSPKSGHDTVSWYQQALGQGPQFIFQYYEEEERQRGNFPDRFSGHQFPNYSSELNVNALLLGDSALYLCASSLLEGPYTEAFFGQGTRLTVV.

The V and J genes are TRBV12-3 or TRBV12-4 and TRBJ1-2; TCRdb's D gene call, TRBD1, goes unchecked for lack of DNA. This CDR3 has 15 amino acids. This CDR3 reads CASIRTGGASYGYTF.

This chain connects TRBV9 to TRBJ1-2; TCRdb reports TRBD1, a call that lacks DNA to check it against. CDR3 length: 15 amino acids. The germline gives CDR1 SGDLS, CDR2 YYNGEE. The CDR3 region is CASSPQLQGRDGYTF.

CDR3 region: CASSLAQGGRRNEQFF. This rearrangement joins TRBV7-9 to TRBJ2-1; as DNA is missing, the TRBD1 call by TCRdb cannot be tested. The CDR3 loop spans 16 amino acids. CDR1 and CDR2 (germline): SEHNR, FQNEAQ (reference sequence).

The CDR3 spells CASRTVTGELFF. The chain joins TRBV27 to TRBJ2-2; TCRdb selects TRBD1, and the lack of DNA leaves this call unchecked. Germline V gene sequence: CDR1 MNHEY, CDR2 SMNVEV (reference sequence). This CDR3 is 12 amino acids long.

The rearrangement joins TRBV5-1 to TRBJ2-1; the TCRdb call, TRBD1, lacks DNA for checking. This CDR3 has 18 amino acids. Germline loops: CDR1 SGHRS, CDR2 YFSETQ. The CDR3 loop is CASSLVVRGGSSYNEQFF.

This sequence joins TRBV6-5 and TRBJ1-3. Germline V CDR1 and CDR2: MNHEY, SVGAGI. This CDR3 contains 16 residues. The CDR3 loop reads CASSYSTADSGNTIYF.

The rearrangement joins TRBV6-6 to TRBJ1-1; TCRdb names TRBD1, which stays unverified in the absence of DNA. From germline, CDR1 is MNHNY and CDR2 SVGAGI (reference sequence). The CDR3 runs to 12 residues. CDR3: CASSYSVPGAFF.

The V call is TRBV7-9, the J call TRBJ1-4. CDR1 is SEHNR and CDR2 is FQNEAQ in the germline V gene (reference sequence). This CDR3 is built from 14 residues. The CDR3 loop reads CASSLVAVDEKLFF. The variable domain in full, completed from reference TRBV7-9 and TRBJ1-4, reads DTGVSQNPRHKITKRGQNVTFRCDPISEHNRLYWYRQTLGQGPEFLTYFQNEAQLEKSRLLSDRFSAERPKGSFSTLEIQRTEQGDSAMYLCASSLVAVDEKLFFGSGTQLSVL.

The V gene is TRBV7-3, the J gene TRBJ2-3; TCRdb proposes TRBD1, but this gene call is untestable without DNA. The CDR3 runs to 14 residues. Germline V gives CDR1 SGHTA, CDR2 FQGTGA. This CDR3 reads CASSPDRAIDTQYF.